This paragraph covers one T cell receptor beta chain sequence. This entry belongs to a study of CD8 T cells in ankylosing spondylitis. TCRdb reprocessed the 5' RACE reads via MiXCR and lists one record per CDR3 protein. Of more than 150,000 distinct CDR3 sequences detected, roughly 18% appear once; the ten largest clones hold approximately 4%. This CDR3 comprises 15 residues. V was clipped by 4 bases and J by 7 bases; unmatched bases: 10. Germline CDR1 is SQVTM and CDR2 is ANQGSEA. The chain is built from TRBV29-1 and TRBJ2-1; 10 bases are a match to TRBD2. The sample was blood, either unsorted or a sorted T cell fraction (not recorded which). The sequence was obtained from a male donor under 30 with ankylosing spondylitis or in good health (not recorded which). The CDR3 is CSVVTSGVRWNEQFF. The CDR3 DNA reads as TGCAGCGTTGTAACTAGCGGGGTCCGGTGGAATGAGCAGTTCTTC.